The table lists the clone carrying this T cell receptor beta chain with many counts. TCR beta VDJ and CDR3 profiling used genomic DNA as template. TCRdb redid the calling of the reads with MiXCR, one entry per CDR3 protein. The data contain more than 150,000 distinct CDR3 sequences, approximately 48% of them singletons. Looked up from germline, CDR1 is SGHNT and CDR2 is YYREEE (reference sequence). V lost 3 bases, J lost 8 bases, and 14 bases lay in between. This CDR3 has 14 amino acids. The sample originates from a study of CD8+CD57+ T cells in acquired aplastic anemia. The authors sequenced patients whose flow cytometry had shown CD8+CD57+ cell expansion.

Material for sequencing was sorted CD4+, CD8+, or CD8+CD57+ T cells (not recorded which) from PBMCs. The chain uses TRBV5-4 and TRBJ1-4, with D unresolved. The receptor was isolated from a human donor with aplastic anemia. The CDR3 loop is CASSSRNSPEKLFF. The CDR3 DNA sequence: TGTGCCAGCAGCTCGAGAAATTCGCCCGAAAAACTGTTTTTT.